This T cell receptor (beta chain) was captured by sequencing in a study of blood T cell repertoires in COVID-19. The overall study: Researchers got acute and convalescent COVID-19 samples from the United States, Italy and Spain. Nucleic acid was either cDNA or gDNA, and it came from T cells, B-cell-depleted T cells, or PBMCs.

In the authors' methods: Amplification of reference gene primers was used by the study to estimate nucleated cell counts. Method: immunoSEQ multiplex PCR; TCRdb's copy keeps in-frame clones and lacks some. The V and J calls and clone size were taken over from that table, and D and trimming were inferred from the DNA. Of roughly 100,000 clones listed, 75% to 90% are singletons. This clone is large (0.1 to 1%). The CDR3 is 15 residues long. V was pared by 2 bases and J by 0 bases, with 10 bases between. CDR1 SGHDT and CDR2 YYEEEE come from the germline V gene. Sequenced: peripheral blood. This chain connects TRBV5-6 to TRBJ2-3; D possibly corresponds to TRBD1 (6 bases). The TCR comes from a human donor in a cohort sampled during active COVID-19. CDR3 in amino acids: CASSFWGRSTDTQYF. The CDR3 DNA sequence: TGTGCCAGCAGCTTCTGGGGGCGTAGCACAGATACGCAGTATTTT.